These 19 T cell receptor beta chains were sequenced from one sample in a study of tumor and adjacent non-tumor tissue in lung cancer. RNA was extracted from bulk tissue without any cell sorting. This non-tumor lung sample came from over 3 cm beyond the tumor edge. The library came from three nested PCR rounds adapted from ARM-PCR protocols. TCRdb ran MiXCR on the multiplex PCR reads and lists one entry per CDR3 protein. The sample consists of 94,000 or so distinct CDR3 sequences, 75% to 85% of them appearing once. The sequenced material came from distant non-tumor lung tissue. The receptors come from a woman aged 45-60 years with non-small cell lung cancer.

Note on this clonotype: At one end, the junction sequence differs from germline, possibly due to a read error. The chain has TRBV11-2 and TRBJ1-2, with D possibly matching TRBD1 (5 bases). Germline CDR1 and CDR2: SGHAT and FQNNGV. The CDR3 spans 13 residues. CDR3 amino acids: CVSSLDRGDGYTF. The CDR3, as DNA: TGTGTCAGCAGCTTAGACAGAGGGGACGGCTACACCTTC. The full variable domain, rest sourced from reference TRBV11-2 and TRBJ1-2, is EAGVAQSPRYKIIEKRQSVAFWCNPISGHATLYWYQQILGQGPKLLIQFQNNGVVDDSQLPKDRFSAERLKGVDSTLKIQPAKLEDSAVYLCVSSLDRGDGYTFGSGTRLTVV.

In regard to this clonotype: Because the CDR3 is missing its conserved closing phenylalanine or tryptophan, this is likely a read error. The chain employs TRBV5-1 and TRBJ2-2, with 8 bases fitting TRBD1. The length of the CDR3 is 16 residues. The V and J ends lost 0 bases and 4 bases, in that order; junction bases with no gene match: 5. In germline, CDR1 is SGHRS, CDR2 YFSETQ. CDR3 residues: CASSLAGGSATGELFL. CDR3 bases: TGCGCCAGCAGCTTGGCAGGGGGCTCGGCCACCGGGGAGCTGTTTCTT.

This clonotype was detected ten times or more. V and J are TRBV7-8 and TRBJ1-2, with 7 bases identical to TRBD1. Germline CDR1 is SGHVS and CDR2 is FQNEAQ. V gave up 5 bases and J gave up 4 bases; unmatched junction bases: 13. The length of the CDR3 is 16 residues. CDR3 sequence: CASSPFVGGEFYGYTF. CDR3 DNA: TGTGCCAGCAGCCCCTTCGTAGGGGGCGAGTTCTATGGCTACACCTTC.

On this clonotype itself: A junction boundary mismatches the germline segment, possibly from a read error. The genes are TRBV12-3 or TRBV12-4 and TRBJ2-7, with 12 bases that match TRBD1. This CDR3 is 15 amino acids long. The CDR3 DNA follows: TGTGCCAGCGCGGGACAGGGGGCGTCCTCCCACGAGCAGTACTTC. This encodes CASAGQGASSHEQYF.

About this clonotype: An end of the junction differs from the germline gene, which may be a read error. The V call is TRBV11-2, the J call TRBJ2-1; D possibly corresponds to TRBD2 (5 bases). CDR3 length equals 14 residues. From germline, CDR1 is SGHAT and CDR2 FQNNGV. This CDR3 reads CVSSLEVASNEQFF. CDR3 bases: TGTGTCAGCAGCTTGGAGGTTGCCAGTAATGAGCAGTTCTTC. Drawing the rest from reference TRBV11-2 and TRBJ2-1, the complete variable domain is EAGVAQSPRYKIIEKRQSVAFWCNPISGHATLYWYQQILGQGPKLLIQFQNNGVVDDSQLPKDRFSAERLKGVDSTLKIQPAKLEDSAVYLCVSSLEVASNEQFFGPGTRLTVL.

This chain uses TRBV29-1 with TRBJ1-1; D is unclear. The CDR3 is made up of 12 amino acids. CDR1 and CDR2 from the germline V gene are SQVTM and ANQGSEA. Trimming stripped 8 bases from V and 0 bases from J, with 10 bases between. The CDR3 bases are TGCAGCACCAGTAGGATGAACACTGAAGCTTTCTTT. This translates into CSTSRMNTEAFF.

Regarding this clonotype: A single base separates this from a much larger clone, so it may be a read error. The chain is built from TRBV6-4 and TRBJ2-1; the match to TRBD2 covers 10 bases. Germline V gives CDR1 MRHNA, CDR2 SNTAGT. This CDR3 is 17 amino acids long. CDR3 loop: CASSDGSSGSLNNEEFF. CDR3 in DNA: TGTGCCAGCAGTGACGGATCTAGCGGGAGCCTCAACAATGAGGAGTTCTTC.

V and J are TRBV20-1 and TRBJ2-7; 11 nucleotides align to TRBD2. CDR3 length: 14 residues. V lost 6 bases, J lost 8 bases, and 12 bases stayed unmatched. The germline CDR1 and CDR2 sequences are DFQATT and SNEGSKA (reference sequence). CDR3 loop: CSAKPSGGRSKQYF. Here the CDR3 DNA reads TGCAGTGCGAAACCTAGCGGGGGGAGATCCAAGCAGTACTTC.

This clonotype was picked up many times. This chain links TRBV12-3 or TRBV12-4 with TRBJ1-3; 7 nucleotides match TRBD1. The CDR3 has 13 residues. V lost 4 bases, J lost 4 bases, and 1 base stayed unmatched. CDR3 bases: TGTGCCAGCAGTTCGGGACAGGGAAACACCATATATTTT. Its translation: CASSSGQGNTIYF.

The rearrangement links TRBV29-1 to TRBJ2-2; D is possibly TRBD2 (6 bases). V dropped 5 bases and J dropped 5 bases, with 18 bases sitting between them. The CDR3 runs to 15 residues. Germline values: CDR1 SQVTM, CDR2 ANQGSEA. CDR3 in amino acids: CSVSPPGRNTGELFF. As DNA, the CDR3 is TGCAGCGTTAGCCCGCCGGGGAGGAATACCGGGGAGCTGTTTTTT.

This chain joins TRBV6-2 or TRBV6-3 and TRBJ2-4; a possible D gene is TRBD2 (5 bases). This CDR3 comprises 10 residues. In germline, CDR1 is MNHEY, CDR2 SVGEGT. In DNA form, the CDR3 reads TGTGCAAGCGGCATGAACATTCAGTACTTC. It yields the protein CASGMNIQYF.

In the case of this clonotype: At one end the junction does not follow the germline gene, possibly because of a read error. The chain is built from TRBV11-3 and TRBJ2-3; 7 positions agree with TRBD2. Germline V lookup: CDR1 SGHNT, CDR2 YENEEA. The CDR3 contains 16 residues. The CDR3 nucleotides are TGTGCCAGCAGCTCCGGGCTAGCGGATAGCACAAATACGCAGTATTTT. As protein: CASSSGLADSTNTQYF.

A remark on this clonotype: A junction end diverges from the germline sequence, so it may reflect a read error. The chain is built from TRBV6-1 and TRBJ1-2; D perhaps matches TRBD1 (5 bases). The CDR3 is 14 residues long. CDR1 MNHNS and CDR2 SASEGT come from the germline V gene. The CDR3 bases are TGTGCCAGCAGTGACCTCGGGGCTGGCTATGGCCACGCCTTC. Amino acid sequence: CASSDLGAGYGHAF.

Points on this clonotype: The junction differs from germline at one of its ends, possibly a read error. The rearrangement uses TRBV6-5 and TRBJ1-4; TRBD1 might be the D (6 bases). Germline values: CDR1 MNHEY, CDR2 SVGAGI. The CDR3 runs 17 residues. CDR3 sequence: CASSHLNPGASDEKLSF. CDR3 nucleotides: TGTGCCAGCAGCCATCTTAATCCAGGGGCCTCTGATGAAAAACTGTCTTTT.

About this clonotype itself: A much larger clone lies one base from this, so it may be a read error. The rearrangement joins TRBV10-3 to TRBJ2-1; tentatively, D is TRBD2 (5 bases). The CDR3 sequence is 13 residues long. CDR1 and CDR2 (germline): ENHRY, SYGVKD. CDR3 in amino acids: CVTRGSSYNEQFF. The CDR3 coding sequence is TGTGTCACGCGTGGGAGCTCCTACAATGAGCAGTTCTTC.

This clonotype was counted only a few times. With a much larger clone just one base away, this may be a read error. The J gene is TRBJ2-3, the V gene TRBV5-6, with 11 bases identical to TRBD2. The CDR3 loop spans 16 amino acids. Germline lookup yields CDR1 SGHDT and CDR2 YYEEEE. The CDR3, as DNA: TGTGTCAGCAGCTCAATACTAGCGGGAGTAGCAGATACGCAGTATTTT. Translation: CVSSSILAGVADTQYF.

As for this clonotype: The junction does not match germline at one end; this may be a read error. The chain has TRBV6-2 or TRBV6-3 and TRBJ2-7; D perhaps matches TRBD2 (5 bases). This CDR3 is 11 amino acids long. Germline lookup yields CDR1 MNHEY and CDR2 SVGEGT. As DNA, the CDR3 is TGTGTCAGCGGCTTGAGGAAAGAGAAGTACTTC. Its protein is CVSGLRKEKYF.

Of note for this clonotype: Without the conserved terminal phenylalanine or tryptophan, this CDR3 likely stems from a read error. This chain uses TRBV4-1 with TRBJ2-7, with D tentatively TRBD1 or TRBD2 (5 bases each). The CDR3 is 15 amino acids. V dropped 2 bases and J dropped 3 bases, with 14 bases sitting between them. Germline CDR1 reads MGHRA; CDR2 reads YSYEKL. In nucleotides, the CDR3 is TGCGCCAGCAGCCAACCCGGGACGAACTTCTACGAGCAGTACTGT. It specifies CASSQPGTNFYEQYC.

In this sample, this clonotype turned up once. The junction shows a germline mismatch at one end, possibly a read error. This chain uses TRBV11-2 with TRBJ2-5; D call uncertain. Germline V lookup: CDR1 SGHAT, CDR2 FQNNGV. This CDR3 is built from 14 residues. This CDR3 reads CAGSFTGASETQYF. In nucleotides, the CDR3 is TGTGCCGGCAGCTTCACCGGAGCCTCAGAGACCCAGTACTTC.